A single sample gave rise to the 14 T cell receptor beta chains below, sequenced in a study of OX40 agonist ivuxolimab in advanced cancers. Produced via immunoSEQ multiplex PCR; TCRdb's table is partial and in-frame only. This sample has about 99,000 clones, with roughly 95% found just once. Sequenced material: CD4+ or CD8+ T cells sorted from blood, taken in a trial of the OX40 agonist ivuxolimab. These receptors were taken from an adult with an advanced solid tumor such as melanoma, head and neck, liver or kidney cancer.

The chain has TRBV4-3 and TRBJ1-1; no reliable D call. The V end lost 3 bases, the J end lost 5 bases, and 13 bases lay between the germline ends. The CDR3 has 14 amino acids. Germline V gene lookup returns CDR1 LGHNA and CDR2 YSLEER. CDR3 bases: TGCGCCAGCAGCCAGAGGGCCGGGCTTACTGAAGCTTTCTTT. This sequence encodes CASSQRAGLTEAFF.

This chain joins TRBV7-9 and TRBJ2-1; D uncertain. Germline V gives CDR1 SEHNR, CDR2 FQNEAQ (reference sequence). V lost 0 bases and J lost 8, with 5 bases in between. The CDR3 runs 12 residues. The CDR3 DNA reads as TGTGCCAGCAGCTTAGCGGGTTATGAGCAGTTCTTC. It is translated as CASSLAGYEQFF.

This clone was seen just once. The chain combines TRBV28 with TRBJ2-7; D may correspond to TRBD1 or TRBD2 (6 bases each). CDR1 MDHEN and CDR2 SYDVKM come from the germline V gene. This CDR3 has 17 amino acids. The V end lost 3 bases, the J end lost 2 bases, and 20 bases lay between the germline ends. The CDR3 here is CASSFPLRTAGTYEQYF. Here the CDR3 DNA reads TGTGCCAGCAGTTTTCCCCTCAGGACAGCGGGCACCTACGAGCAGTACTTC.

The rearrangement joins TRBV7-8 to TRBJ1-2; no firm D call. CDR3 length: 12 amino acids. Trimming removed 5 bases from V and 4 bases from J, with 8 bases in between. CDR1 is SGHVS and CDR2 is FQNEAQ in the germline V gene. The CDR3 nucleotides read TGTGCCAGCAGCCCACCCAGCTATGGCTACACCTTC. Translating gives CASSPPSYGYTF. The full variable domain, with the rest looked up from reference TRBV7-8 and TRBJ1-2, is GAGVSQSPRYKVAKRGQDVALRCDPISGHVSLFWYQQALGQGPEFLTYFQNEAQLDKSGLPSDRFFAERPEGSVSTLKIQRTQQEDSAVYLCASSPPSYGYTFGSGTRLTVV.

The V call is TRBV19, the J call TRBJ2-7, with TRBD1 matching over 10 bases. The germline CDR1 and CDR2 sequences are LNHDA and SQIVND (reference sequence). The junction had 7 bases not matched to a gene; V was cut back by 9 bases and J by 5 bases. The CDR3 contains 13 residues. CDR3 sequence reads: CASQWTGGNEQYF. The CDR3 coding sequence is TGTGCCAGCCAGTGGACAGGGGGTAACGAGCAGTACTTC.

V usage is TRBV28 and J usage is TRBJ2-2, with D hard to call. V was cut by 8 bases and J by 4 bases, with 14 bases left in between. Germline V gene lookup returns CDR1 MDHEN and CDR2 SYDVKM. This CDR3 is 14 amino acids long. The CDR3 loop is CASRADLFTGELFF. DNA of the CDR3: TGTGCCAGCCGGGCAGACCTCTTCACCGGGGAGCTGTTTTTT.

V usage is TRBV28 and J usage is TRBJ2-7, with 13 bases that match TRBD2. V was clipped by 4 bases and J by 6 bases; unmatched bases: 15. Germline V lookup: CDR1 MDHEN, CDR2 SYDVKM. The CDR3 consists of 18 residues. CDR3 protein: CASSSTPGLAGVWVEQYF. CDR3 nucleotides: TGTGCCAGCAGTTCAACCCCCGGACTAGCGGGAGTGTGGGTCGAGCAGTACTTC.

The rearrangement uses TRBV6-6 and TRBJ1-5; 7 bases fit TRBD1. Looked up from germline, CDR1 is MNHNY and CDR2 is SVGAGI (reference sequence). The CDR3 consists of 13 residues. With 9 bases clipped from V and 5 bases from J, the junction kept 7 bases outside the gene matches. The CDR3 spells CASGDSQDQPQHF. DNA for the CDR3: TGTGCCAGTGGGGACAGTCAAGATCAGCCCCAGCATTTT.

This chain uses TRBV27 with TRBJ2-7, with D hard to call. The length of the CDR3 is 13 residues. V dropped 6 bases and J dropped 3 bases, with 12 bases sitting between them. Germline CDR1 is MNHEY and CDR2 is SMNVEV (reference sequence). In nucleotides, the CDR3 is TGTGCCAGCAGCCGGACCGCTCTCTACGAGCAGTACTTC. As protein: CASSRTALYEQYF.

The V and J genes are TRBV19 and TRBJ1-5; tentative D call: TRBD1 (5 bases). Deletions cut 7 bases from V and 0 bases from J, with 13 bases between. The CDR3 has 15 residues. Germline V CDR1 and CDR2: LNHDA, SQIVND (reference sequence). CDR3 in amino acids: CASMEGPYSNQPQHF. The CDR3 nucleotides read TGTGCCAGTATGGAGGGGCCCTATAGCAATCAGCCCCAGCATTTT.

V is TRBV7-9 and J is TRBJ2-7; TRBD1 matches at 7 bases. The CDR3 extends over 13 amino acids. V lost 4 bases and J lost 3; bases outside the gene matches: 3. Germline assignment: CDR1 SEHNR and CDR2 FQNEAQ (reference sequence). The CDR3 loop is CASSSTGFYEQYF. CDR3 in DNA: TGTGCCAGCAGCTCGACAGGGTTCTACGAGCAGTACTTC.

This CDR3 is CASSVATDLKNTEAFF. For the CDR3, the DNA is TGTGCCAGCAGCGTAGCTACAGACTTAAAGAACACTGAAGCTTTCTTT. The V and J genes are TRBV9 and TRBJ1-1; the D is unclear. The CDR3 covers 16 residues. Trimming shortened V by 0 bases and J by 1 base, and 13 bases separated the two germline ends. The germline CDR1 and CDR2 sequences are SGDLS and YYNGEE.

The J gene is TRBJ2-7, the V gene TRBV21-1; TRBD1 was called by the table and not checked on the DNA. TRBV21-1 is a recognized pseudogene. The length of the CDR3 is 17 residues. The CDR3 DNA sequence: TGTGCCAGCAGCACAGGGGTAGAGGAAGGCTGTTCCTACGAGCAGTACTTC. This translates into CASSTGVEEGCSYEQYF.

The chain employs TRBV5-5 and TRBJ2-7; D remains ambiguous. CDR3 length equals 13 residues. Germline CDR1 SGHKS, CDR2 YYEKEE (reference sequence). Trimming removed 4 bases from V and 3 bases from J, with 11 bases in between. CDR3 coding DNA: TGTGCCAGCAGCCTCGGTGGGGACTACGAGCAGTACTTC. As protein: CASSLGGDYEQYF.